Described below is a single T cell receptor beta chain sequence and its context. At the DNA level, this CDR3 is encoded by other sequences in the same sample as well. This specimen comes from a study of metastatic and nonmetastatic thyroid tumors. Thyroid surgery was performed in patients who had received no treatment beforehand. TCRdb re-analyzed the PCR reads using MiXCR. The sample records tens of thousands of clones, under 35% being singletons. The V end lost 8 bases, the J end lost 1 base, and 12 bases lay between the germline ends. Germline CDR1 reads SNHLY; CDR2 reads FYNNEI. The CDR3 is 13 residues long.

Material: blood. The receptor comes from a female donor with papillary thyroid cancer or a benign thyroid nodule (not recorded which). Some clones in this sample may be carry-over from other donors' samples. This chain uses TRBV2 with TRBJ2-7; D may be TRBD2 (5 bases). The CDR3 here is CASQRTVSYEQYF. The CDR3 coding sequence is TGTGCCAGCCAACGGACTGTGTCCTACGAGCAGTACTTC.